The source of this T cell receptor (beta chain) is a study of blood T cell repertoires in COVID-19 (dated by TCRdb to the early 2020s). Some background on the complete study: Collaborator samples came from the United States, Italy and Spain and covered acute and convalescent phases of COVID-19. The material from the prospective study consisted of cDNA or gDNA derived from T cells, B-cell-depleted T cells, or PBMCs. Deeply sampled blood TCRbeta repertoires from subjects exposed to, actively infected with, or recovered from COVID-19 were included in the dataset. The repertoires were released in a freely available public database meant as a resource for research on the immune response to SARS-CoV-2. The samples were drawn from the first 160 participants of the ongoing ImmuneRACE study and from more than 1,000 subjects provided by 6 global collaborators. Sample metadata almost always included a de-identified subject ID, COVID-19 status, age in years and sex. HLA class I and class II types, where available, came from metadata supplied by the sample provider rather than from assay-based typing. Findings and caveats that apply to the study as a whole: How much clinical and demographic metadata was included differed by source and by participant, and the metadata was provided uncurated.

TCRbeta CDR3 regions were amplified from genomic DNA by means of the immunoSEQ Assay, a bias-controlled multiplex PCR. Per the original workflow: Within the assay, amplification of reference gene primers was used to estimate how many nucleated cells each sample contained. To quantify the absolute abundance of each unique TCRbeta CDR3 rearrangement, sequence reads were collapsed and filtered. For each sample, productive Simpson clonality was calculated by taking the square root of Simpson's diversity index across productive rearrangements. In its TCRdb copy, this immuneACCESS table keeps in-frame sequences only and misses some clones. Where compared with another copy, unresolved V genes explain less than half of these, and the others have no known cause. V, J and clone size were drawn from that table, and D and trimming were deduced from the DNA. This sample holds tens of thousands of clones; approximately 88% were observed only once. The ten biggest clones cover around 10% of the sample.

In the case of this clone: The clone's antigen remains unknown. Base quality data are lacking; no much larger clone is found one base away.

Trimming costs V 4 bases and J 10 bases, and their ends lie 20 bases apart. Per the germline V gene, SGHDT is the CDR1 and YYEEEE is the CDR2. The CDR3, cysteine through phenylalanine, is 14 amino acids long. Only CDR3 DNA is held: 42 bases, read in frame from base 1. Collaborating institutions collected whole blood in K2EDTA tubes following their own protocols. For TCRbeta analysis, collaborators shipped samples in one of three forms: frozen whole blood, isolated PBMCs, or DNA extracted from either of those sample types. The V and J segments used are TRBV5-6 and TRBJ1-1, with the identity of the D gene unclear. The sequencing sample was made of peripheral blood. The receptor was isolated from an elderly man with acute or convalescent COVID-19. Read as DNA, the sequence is TGTGCCAGCAGCGGAGGATTCTGGTTGGTGGGAGCTTTCTTT. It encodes CASSGGFWLVGAFF. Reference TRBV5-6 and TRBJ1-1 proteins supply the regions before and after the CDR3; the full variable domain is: DAGVTQSPTHLIKTRGQQVTLRCSPKSGHDTVSWYQQALGQGPQFIFQYYEEEERQRGNFPDRFSGHQFPNYSSELNVNALLLGDSALYLCASSGGFWLVGAFFGQGTRLTVV.